The 16 T cell receptor beta chains listed next were all sequenced from one sample in a study of CD8+CD57+ T cells in acquired aplastic anemia. CDR3 and TCR beta VDJ profiling relied on a genomic DNA template. TCRdb passed the reads through MiXCR, listing each CDR3 protein once. The table shows about 210,000 distinct CDR3 sequences, with approximately 35% occurring only once. The specimen sequenced was sorted CD4+, CD8+, or CD8+CD57+ T cells (not recorded which) from PBMCs. Every receptor here comes from a human donor in good health, serving as a control.

The V call is TRBV9, the J call TRBJ2-7; a possible D gene is TRBD2 (5 bases). Per germline, CDR1 SGDLS and CDR2 YYNGEE. The CDR3 has 15 amino acids. V shed 4 bases and J shed 3 bases, with 17 bases lying between them. CDR3: CASSNDGNYGYEQYF. The CDR3 DNA reads TGTGCCAGCAGCAACGACGGGAACTATGGCTACGAGCAGTACTTC.

The table lists this clonotype with many counts. The V and J genes are TRBV15 and TRBJ2-5; tentative D call: TRBD1 (6 bases). Germline V gene sequence: CDR1 LNHNV, CDR2 YYDKDF (reference sequence). V was trimmed by 5 bases and J by 7 bases, leaving 14 bases between them. The CDR3 runs to 13 residues. Here the CDR3 reads CATSRRDIGTQYF. CDR3 nucleotides: TGTGCCACCAGCCGAAGGGACATCGGGACCCAGTACTTC.

In its sample, this clonotype was seen many times. The gene calls are TRBV19 and TRBJ2-5; D is unclear. The CDR3 runs to 12 residues. V lost 4 bases and J lost 5, with 8 bases in between. From germline, CDR1 is LNHDA and CDR2 SQIVND (reference sequence). CDR3 bases: TGTGCCAGTAGTACCAGCGCCGAGACCCAGTACTTC. Translating it yields CASSTSAETQYF.

This chain uses TRBV10-3 with TRBJ2-1, with D perhaps matching TRBD2 (6 bases). The CDR3 contains 16 residues. Germline-derived CDR1 and CDR2 are ENHRY and SYGVKD. Trimming left V 2 bases short and J 1 base short, with 12 bases between. The CDR3 bases are TGTGCCATCAGTGAGGCCTATGGGGGGTCCTACAATGAGCAGTTCTTC. Protein: CAISEAYGGSYNEQFF.

This clonotype was seen more than once but under ten times. The J gene is TRBJ2-3, the V gene TRBV5-1; TRBD2 agrees at 9 bases. CDR3 length equals 17 residues. Germline V gene sequence: CDR1 SGHRS, CDR2 YFSETQ. V was pared by 4 bases and J by 2 bases, with 11 bases of the junction left unmatched. CDR3: CASSPRPLAGITDTQYF. CDR3 sequence (DNA): TGCGCCAGCAGCCCGCGCCCTCTAGCGGGGATCACAGATACGCAGTATTTT.

This sequence joins TRBV5-8 and TRBJ1-2; D ambiguous. The germline V gene encodes CDR1 SGHTS and CDR2 YDEGEE. V shed 2 bases and J shed 3 bases, with 5 bases lying between them. This CDR3 spans 12 amino acids. In DNA form, the CDR3 reads TGTGCCAGCAGCTTTGGAGACTATGGCTACACCTTC. Its protein product is CASSFGDYGYTF. Filled out from reference TRBV5-8 and TRBJ1-2, the complete variable domain reads EAGVTQSPTHLIKTRGQQATLRCSPISGHTSVYWYQQALGLGLQFLLWYDEGEERNRGNFPPRFSGRQFPNYSSELNVNALELEDSALYLCASSFGDYGYTFGSGTRLTVV.

This clonotype was seen repeatedly, ten times or more. The gene calls are TRBV20-1 and TRBJ2-1; no reliable D call. The germline V gene encodes CDR1 DFQATT and CDR2 SNEGSKA (reference sequence). V was pared by 3 bases and J by 6 bases, with 15 bases between. The CDR3 runs to 14 residues. CDR3 region: CSARGTRVGNEQFF. The CDR3 coding sequence is TGCAGTGCTAGGGGAACCCGAGTTGGCAATGAGCAGTTCTTC.

This clonotype was found a few times. The rearrangement joins TRBV9 to TRBJ2-1; a weak D match, TRBD1 (5 bases). This CDR3 region has 16 residues. The germline gives CDR1 SGDLS, CDR2 YYNGEE. V lost 2 bases to trimming and J lost 7 bases, with 19 bases between them. The CDR3 nucleotides read TGTGCCAGCAGCGTTGCGATCTACCAAGGGGCTAATGAGCAGTTCTTC. Protein: CASSVAIYQGANEQFF.

This clonotype has a count of ten or more. Here the CDR3 reads CASSVTGRYTEAFF. The CDR3 nucleotides are TGTGCCAGCAGCGTTACAGGGCGTTACACTGAAGCTTTCTTT. The chain is built from TRBV9 and TRBJ1-1, with a possible D match to TRBD1 (6 bases). The V end was cut by 2 bases, the J end by 3 bases, with 11 bases between. The V gene's germline CDR1 is SGDLS and CDR2 YYNGEE. The CDR3 loop spans 14 amino acids.

Of note for this clonotype: This clone may be a read error of a much larger clone one base away. The rearrangement links TRBV20-1 to TRBJ2-7; D gene unclear. The J call is doubtful: the DNA matches TRBJ2-5 better. This CDR3 spans 13 amino acids. Germline V gene lookup returns CDR1 DFQATT and CDR2 SNEGSKA (reference sequence). CDR3 residues: CGARWNLQETQYF. Written as DNA, the CDR3 is TGCGGTGCTAGATGGAACCTCCAAGAGACCCAGTACTTC.

This clonotype was seen ten or more times. The V and J genes are TRBV12-3 or TRBV12-4 and TRBJ1-4; 8 positions match TRBD1. V lost 7 bases, J lost 10 bases, and 5 bases stayed unmatched. CDR3 length equals 12 residues. The CDR3 region has the DNA TGTGCCAGCACGACAGGGGAGGGAAAACTGTTTTTT. Encoded protein: CASTTGEGKLFF.

This clonotype was seen once. The chain's CDR3 is CASSLALGGGARDTQYF. CDR3 DNA sequence: TGCGCCAGCAGCTTGGCGTTAGGCGGGGGCGCGCGTGATACGCAGTATTTT. This rearrangement joins TRBV5-1 to TRBJ2-3; possible D gene TRBD2, 7 bases. CDR3 length equals 17 residues. The germline V gene has CDR1 SGHRS and CDR2 YFSETQ. V gave up 0 bases and J gave up 6 bases, with 20 bases separating them.

This clonotype occurred many times. This chain uses TRBV10-2 with TRBJ2-1; TRBD2 matches at 12 bases. Germline V gene lookup returns CDR1 WSHSY and CDR2 SAAADI. The CDR3 totals 14 residues. V was clipped by 4 bases and J by 7 bases; unmatched bases: 2. CDR3 sequence (DNA): TGCGCCAGCAGTGCTAGCGGGAGGGGGAATGAGCAGTTCTTC. This encodes CASSASGRGNEQFF.

The CDR3 loop reads CASSLIGQGANTEAFF. The CDR3 bases are TGTGCCAGCAGCTTGATCGGACAGGGGGCAAACACTGAAGCTTTCTTT. This rearrangement joins TRBV5-4 to TRBJ1-1, with TRBD1 matching over 11 bases. Trimming took 1 base from V and 2 from J; bases not matched to a gene: 4. The CDR3 runs 16 residues. Germline lookup yields CDR1 SGHNT and CDR2 YYREEE (reference sequence).

The CDR3 DNA follows: TGTGCCAGCAGCTCCCGGGTAGCAGGTTACGAGCAGTACTTC. Amino acids: CASSSRVAGYEQYF. V gene TRBV7-6 combines with J gene TRBJ2-7; D ambiguous. Trimming took 4 bases from V and 4 from J, leaving 14 bases between them. CDR1 and CDR2 from the germline V gene are SGHVS and FNYEAQ. The CDR3 contains 14 residues.

This clonotype was detected ten times or more. The chain combines TRBV15 with TRBJ2-1; the D call may be TRBD1 or TRBD2 (5 bases each). With 1 base removed from V and 5 bases from J, the gap between germline ends came to 9 bases. The germline gives CDR1 LNHNV, CDR2 YYDKDF (reference sequence). The CDR3 consists of 14 residues. Written as DNA, the CDR3 is TGTGCCACCAGCAGAGGGGACGCAGACAATGAGCAGTTCTTC. This encodes CATSRGDADNEQFF.